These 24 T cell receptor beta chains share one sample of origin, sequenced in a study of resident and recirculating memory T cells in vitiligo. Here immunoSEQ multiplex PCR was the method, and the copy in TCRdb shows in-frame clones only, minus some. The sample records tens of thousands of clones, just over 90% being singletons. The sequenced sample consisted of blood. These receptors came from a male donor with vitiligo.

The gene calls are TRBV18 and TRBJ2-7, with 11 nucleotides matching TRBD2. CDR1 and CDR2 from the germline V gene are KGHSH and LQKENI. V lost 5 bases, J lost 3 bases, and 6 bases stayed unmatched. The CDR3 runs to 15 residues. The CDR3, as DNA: TGTGCCAGCTCATCGGGACTAGCGGCGAGCTACGAGCAGTACTTC. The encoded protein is CASSSGLAASYEQYF.

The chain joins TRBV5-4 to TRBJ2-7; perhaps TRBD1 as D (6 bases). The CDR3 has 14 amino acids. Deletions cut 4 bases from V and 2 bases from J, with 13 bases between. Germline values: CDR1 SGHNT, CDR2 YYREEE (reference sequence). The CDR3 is CASSPQGPTYEQYF. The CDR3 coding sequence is TGTGCCAGCAGCCCACAGGGCCCGACCTACGAGCAGTACTTC.

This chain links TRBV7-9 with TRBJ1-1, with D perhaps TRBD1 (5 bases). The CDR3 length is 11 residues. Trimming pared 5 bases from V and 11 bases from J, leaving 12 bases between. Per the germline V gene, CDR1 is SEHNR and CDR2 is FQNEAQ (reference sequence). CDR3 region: CASSRDFDAFF. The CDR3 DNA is TGTGCCAGCAGCCGGGACTTCGACGCTTTCTTT.

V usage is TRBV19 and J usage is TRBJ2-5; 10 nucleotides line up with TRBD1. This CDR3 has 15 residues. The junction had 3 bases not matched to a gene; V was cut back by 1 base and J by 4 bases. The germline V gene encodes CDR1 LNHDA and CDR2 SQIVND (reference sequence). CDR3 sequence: CASSIVGDRGETQYF. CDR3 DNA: TGTGCCAGTAGTATAGTAGGGGACAGGGGAGAGACCCAGTACTTC. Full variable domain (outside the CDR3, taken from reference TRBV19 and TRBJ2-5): DGGITQSPKYLFRKEGQNVTLSCEQNLNHDAMYWYRQDPGQGLRLIYYSQIVNDFQKGDIAEGYSVSREKKESFPLTVTSAQKNPTAFYLCASSIVGDRGETQYFGPGTRLLVL.

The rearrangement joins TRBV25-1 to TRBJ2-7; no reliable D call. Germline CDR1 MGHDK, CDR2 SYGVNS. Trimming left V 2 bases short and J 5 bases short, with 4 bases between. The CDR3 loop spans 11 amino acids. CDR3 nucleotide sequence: TGTGCCAGCAGTGAAGTCGACGAGCAGTACTTC. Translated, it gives CASSEVDEQYF.

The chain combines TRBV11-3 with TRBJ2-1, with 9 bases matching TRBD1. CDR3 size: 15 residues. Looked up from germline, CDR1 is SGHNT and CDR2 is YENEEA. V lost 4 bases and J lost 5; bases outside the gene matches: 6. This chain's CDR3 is CASSSYRGQHNEQFF. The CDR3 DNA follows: TGTGCCAGCAGCTCGTACAGGGGGCAACACAATGAGCAGTTCTTC.

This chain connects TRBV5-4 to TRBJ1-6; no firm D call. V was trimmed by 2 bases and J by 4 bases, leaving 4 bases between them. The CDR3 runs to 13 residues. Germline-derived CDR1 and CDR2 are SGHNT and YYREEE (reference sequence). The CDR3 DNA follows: TGTGCCAGCAGCTTAGCGTATAATTCACCCCTCCACTTT. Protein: CASSLAYNSPLHF. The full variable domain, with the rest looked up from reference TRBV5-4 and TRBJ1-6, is ETGVTQSPTHLIKTRGQQVTLRCSSQSGHNTVSWYQQALGQGPQFIFQYYREEENGRGNFPPRFSGLQFPNYSSELNVNALELDDSALYLCASSLAYNSPLHFGNGTRLTVT.

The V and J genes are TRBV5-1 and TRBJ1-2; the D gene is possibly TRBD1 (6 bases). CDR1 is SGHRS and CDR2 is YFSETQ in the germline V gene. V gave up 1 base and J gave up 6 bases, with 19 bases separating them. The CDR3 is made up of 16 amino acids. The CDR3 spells CASSLLATGGTDGYTF. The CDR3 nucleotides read TGCGCCAGCAGCTTGCTTGCGACAGGCGGAACTGATGGCTACACCTTC. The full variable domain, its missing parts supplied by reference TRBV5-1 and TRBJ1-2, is KAGVTQTPRYLIKTRGQQVTLSCSPISGHRSVSWYQQTPGQGLQFLFEYFSETQRNKGNFPGRFSGRQFSNSRSEMNVSTLELGDSALYLCASSLLATGGTDGYTFGSGTRLTVV.

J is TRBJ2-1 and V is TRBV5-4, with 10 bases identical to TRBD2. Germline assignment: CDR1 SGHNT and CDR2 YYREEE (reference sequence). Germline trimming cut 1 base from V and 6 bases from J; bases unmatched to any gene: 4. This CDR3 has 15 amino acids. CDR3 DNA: TGTGCCAGCAGCTTGAGAGCGGGGGGGGGCAATGAGCAGTTCTTC. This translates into CASSLRAGGGNEQFF. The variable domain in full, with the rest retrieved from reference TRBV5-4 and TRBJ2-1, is ETGVTQSPTHLIKTRGQQVTLRCSSQSGHNTVSWYQQALGQGPQFIFQYYREEENGRGNFPPRFSGLQFPNYSSELNVNALELDDSALYLCASSLRAGGGNEQFFGPGTRLTVL.

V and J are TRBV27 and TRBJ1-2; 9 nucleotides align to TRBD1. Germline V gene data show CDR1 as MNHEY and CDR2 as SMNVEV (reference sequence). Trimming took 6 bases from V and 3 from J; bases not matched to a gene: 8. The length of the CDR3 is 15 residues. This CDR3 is CASSGQGSWDYGYTF. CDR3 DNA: TGTGCCAGCAGCGGACAGGGGAGTTGGGACTATGGCTACACCTTC.

The CDR3 coding sequence is TGCGCCAGCAGCTTGGGGACATACACAGATACGCAGTATTTT. Its translation is CASSLGTYTDTQYF. The chain recombines TRBV5-1 with TRBJ2-3, with D tentatively TRBD1 (5 bases). V shed 0 bases and J shed 2 bases, with 7 bases lying between them. The CDR3 length is 14 residues. The germline V gene has CDR1 SGHRS and CDR2 YFSETQ.

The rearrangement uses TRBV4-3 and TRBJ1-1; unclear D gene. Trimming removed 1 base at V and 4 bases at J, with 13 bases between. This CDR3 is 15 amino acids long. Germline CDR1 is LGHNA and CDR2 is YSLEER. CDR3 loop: CASSQVMEKTTEAFF. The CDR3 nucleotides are TGCGCCAGCAGCCAAGTGATGGAGAAGACCACTGAAGCTTTCTTT.

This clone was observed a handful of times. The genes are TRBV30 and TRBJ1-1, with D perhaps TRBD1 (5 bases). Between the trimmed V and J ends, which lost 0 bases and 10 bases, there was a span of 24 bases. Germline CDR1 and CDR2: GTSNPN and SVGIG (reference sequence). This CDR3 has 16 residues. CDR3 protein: CAWSVISGSGGSRAFF. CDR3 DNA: TGTGCCTGGAGTGTAATATCAGGCAGTGGGGGGTCTCGAGCTTTCTTT.

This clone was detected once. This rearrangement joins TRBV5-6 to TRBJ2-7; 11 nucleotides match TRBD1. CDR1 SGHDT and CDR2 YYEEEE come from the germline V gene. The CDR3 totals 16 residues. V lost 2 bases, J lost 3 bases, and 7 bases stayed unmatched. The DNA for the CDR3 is TGTGCCAGCAGCTTAGGGACAGGGGGGGTGGGCTACGAGCAGTACTTC. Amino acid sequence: CASSLGTGGVGYEQYF.

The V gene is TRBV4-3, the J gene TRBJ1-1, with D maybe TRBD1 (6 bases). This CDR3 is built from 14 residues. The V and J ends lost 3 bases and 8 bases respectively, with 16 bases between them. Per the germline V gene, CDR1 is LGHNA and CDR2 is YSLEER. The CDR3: CASSQGAGVTEAFF. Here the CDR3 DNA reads TGCGCCAGCAGCCAGGGGGCGGGGGTGACCGAAGCTTTCTTT.

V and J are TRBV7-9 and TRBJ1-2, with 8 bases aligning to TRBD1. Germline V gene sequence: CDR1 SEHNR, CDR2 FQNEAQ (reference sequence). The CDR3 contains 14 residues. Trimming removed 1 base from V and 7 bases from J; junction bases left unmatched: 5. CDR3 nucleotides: TGTGCCAGCAGCTTAGACTTGGACAGGGTTGGCTACACCTTC. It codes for CASSLDLDRVGYTF.

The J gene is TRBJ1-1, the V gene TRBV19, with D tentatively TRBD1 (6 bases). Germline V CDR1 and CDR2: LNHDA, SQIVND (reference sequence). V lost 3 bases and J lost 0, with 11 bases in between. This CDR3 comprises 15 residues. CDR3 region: CASSIGQSMNTEAFF. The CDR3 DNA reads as TGTGCCAGTAGTATCGGACAGTCCATGAACACTGAAGCTTTCTTT.

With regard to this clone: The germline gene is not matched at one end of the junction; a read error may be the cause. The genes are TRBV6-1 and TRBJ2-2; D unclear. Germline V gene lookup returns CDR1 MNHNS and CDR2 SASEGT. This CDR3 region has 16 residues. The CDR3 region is CASTEAPGWATGELFF. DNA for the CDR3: TGTGCCAGCACTGAAGCCCCTGGGTGGGCCACCGGGGAGCTGTTTTTT.

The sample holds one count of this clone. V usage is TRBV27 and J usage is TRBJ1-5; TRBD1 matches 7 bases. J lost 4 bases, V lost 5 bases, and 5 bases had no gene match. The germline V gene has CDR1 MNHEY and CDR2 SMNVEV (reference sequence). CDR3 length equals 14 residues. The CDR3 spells CASSVNRGNQPQHF. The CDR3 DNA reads TGTGCCAGCAGTGTAAACAGGGGAAATCAGCCCCAGCATTTT.

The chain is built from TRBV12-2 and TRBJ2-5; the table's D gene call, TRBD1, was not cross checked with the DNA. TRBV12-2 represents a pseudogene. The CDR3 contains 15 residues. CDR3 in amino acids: CASRLALRGQETQYF. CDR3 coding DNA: TGTGCAAGTCGCTTAGCGCTCAGGGGCCAAGAGACCCAGTACTTC.

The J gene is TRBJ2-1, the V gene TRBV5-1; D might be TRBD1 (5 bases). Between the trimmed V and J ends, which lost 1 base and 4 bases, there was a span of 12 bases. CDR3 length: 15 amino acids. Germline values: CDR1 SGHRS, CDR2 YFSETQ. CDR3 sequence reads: CASSLRGSGYNEQFF. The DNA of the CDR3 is TGCGCCAGCAGCTTGAGGGGCTCAGGATACAATGAGCAGTTCTTC.

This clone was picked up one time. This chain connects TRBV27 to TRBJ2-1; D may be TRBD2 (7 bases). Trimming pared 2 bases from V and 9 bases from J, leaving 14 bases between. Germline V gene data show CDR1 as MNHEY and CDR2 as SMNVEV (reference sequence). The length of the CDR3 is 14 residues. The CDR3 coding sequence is TGTGCCAGCAGTTTAATCCGGGGGGCATCTGAGCAGTTCTTC. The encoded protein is CASSLIRGASEQFF.

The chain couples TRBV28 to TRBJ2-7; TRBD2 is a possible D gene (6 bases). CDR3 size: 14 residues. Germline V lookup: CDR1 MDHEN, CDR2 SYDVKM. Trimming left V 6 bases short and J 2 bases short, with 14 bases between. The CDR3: CASRSSESPYEQYF. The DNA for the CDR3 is TGTGCCAGCAGATCTAGCGAGTCCCCCTACGAGCAGTACTTC.

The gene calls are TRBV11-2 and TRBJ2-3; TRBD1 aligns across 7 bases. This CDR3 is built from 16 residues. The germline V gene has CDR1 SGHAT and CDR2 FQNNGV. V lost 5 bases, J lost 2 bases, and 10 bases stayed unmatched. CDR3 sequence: CASSPRTGDLTDTQYF. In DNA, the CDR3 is TGTGCCAGCAGCCCTCGGACAGGCGACCTCACAGATACGCAGTATTTT.